The clone carrying this T cell receptor (beta chain) was seen only a few times. The target antigen is unknown. These data originate in a study of response to subunit inactivated influenza vaccine. Broader study findings: A suggestion made by the authors is that each seasonal influenza vaccination recruits few new T cells.

TCRdb re-analysed the RT-PCR reads in MiXCR, keeping a single row per CDR3 protein. This sample yields about 610,000 distinct CDR3 sequences, of which around 15% are seen a single time; 8.5% to 14% belongs to the top ten. The CDR3 spans 13 residues. The trim removed 4 bases at V and 6 bases at J, leaving 7 bases unmatched. Germline lookup yields CDR1 DFQATT and CDR2 SNEGSKA (reference sequence). Sequencing used PBMCs from blood, obtained about 12 days after vaccination. V gene TRBV20-1 combines with J gene TRBJ2-7; 9 positions match TRBD2. The clonotype was recovered from a man in his forties or fifties who received an inactivated influenza vaccine. DNA for the CDR3: TGCAGTGCTAAGTTAGCGGGAGTCTCCGAGCAGTACTTC. Translation gives CSAKLAGVSEQYF.